This T cell receptor beta chain came from a study of cytomegalovirus exposure and HLA in healthy donors (dated by TCRdb to about 2017). Notes on the research overall: An earlier analysis of roughly 570 of the donors reported about 260 Gb of sequence data and around 120 million unique TCR beta sequences obtained from roughly 180 million T cells. About 310 gigabases of sequencing data and tens of millions of unique TCR sequences were included in an early release covering around 650 HLA-typed donors. Of the 300 to 450 genotyped donors, 65% to 90% were placed in the genetic ancestry cluster associated with self-reported Caucasian donors. The study aimed to test whether signatures of past pathogen exposure could be identified by cataloging public T cell receptors. The study used immunosequencing to profile the T cell repertoires of some 600 subjects and linked those repertoires to cytomegalovirus serostatus. Besides the first cohort of more than 650 subjects, a separate validation cohort made up of over a hundred different subjects was used. To predict cytomegalovirus infection status, the study brought together high-throughput TCR immunosequencing, statistical association of individual TCRs with disease status, and machine learning. To study patterns of TCR occurrence, a later analysis re-analyzed previously published TCR beta repertoires from 650 to 750 donors and added high-resolution HLA genotyping. Rather than using new phenotypic data, the later analysis identified candidate immune exposures from TCR beta sequences and from how often those sequences occurred across donors. To decide whether each TCR beta V gene segment behaved as functional or pseudogenic, an earlier analysis of some 570 of the donors relied on high-throughput TCR beta sequencing. Alongside the repertoire data, information on donor age, sex, ethnicity and CMV serostatus was compiled. Genome-wide SNP genotypes for about 55% of the roughly 670 donors were used in a later genetic analysis, which treated that subset as a discovery cohort. All discovery cohort repertoires had been generated using a single sequencing platform. HLA typing included class I and class II loci at four-digit resolution. Typing coverage varied by locus: roughly 629-640 donors for A, B, C, DRB1 and DQB1; more than 500 for DQA1; around 570 for DPA1; about 450 for DPB1. Five DR-DQ haplotypes were treated as single units for association and clustering because of strong linkage in the cohort. Across around 400 genotyped donors of the cohort, an average of roughly 230,000 unique TCR beta nucleotide sequences per donor were sequenced, and approximately 19% of those sequences were non-productive. The study at large found these results: Compared with equally common non-associated chains, HLA-associated TCR beta chains in a later analysis were more clonally expanded and had lower generation probabilities. A further reported finding was that TCR beta sequences accurately predicted the HLA-A and HLA-B alleles for most subjects in the first cohort. In a later analysis, TCR association rates were found to vary across HLA loci, with the most associated TCRs seen for DRB1 alleles and the fewest for HLA-C alleles. Immune exposure information for the cohort was limited to CMV serostatus. The authors suggested that the approach could potentially be extended to other disease states and immunological phenotypes. Because some donors lacked HLA typing at each locus, the association tests relied only on the typed subset. Most TCR sequences were observed very rarely across donors, whereas some public TCRs were present in many individuals. Three of the identified cytomegalovirus-associated TCR beta chains were confirmed in vitro to be specific for cytomegalovirus antigens. A cluster of highly shared sequence variants was judged likely to represent a technical artifact of the sequencing pipeline. Cytomegalovirus status was reported to be diagnosed by the classifier with high specificity and sensitivity in both the original and validation cohorts. Linkage disequilibrium might explain the correlated functional status among segregating V segments, but an unknown experimental factor could not be excluded. In the study, approximately 160 TCR beta chains were listed as associated with cytomegalovirus. The 87-base-pair reads could not distinguish some IMGT-functional V segments, including TRBV6-2 and TRBV6-3, so those segments were excluded. In a later genetic analysis, a missense DCLRE1C variant was associated with V-gene and J-gene trimming of TCR beta chains, and the association was replicated in an independent cohort. A later analysis reported that several top co-occurrence clusters appeared linked to parvovirus B19, influenza, CMV and Epstein-Barr virus. A later analysis associated about 18,000 TCR beta sequences with specific HLA alleles at a false discovery rate of 0.05. The earlier analysis of some 540 of the donors excluded approximately 15 rarely observed V segments, including chromosome 9 orphons, because counts were too low. According to a later genetic analysis, donors in an Asian-associated ancestry cluster had fewer N-insertions in productive TCRs than the roughly 670-donor mean. Only TCR beta chains were sequenced in this cohort, and the absence of alpha or paired-chain data limited detectable features. An earlier analysis of around 600 of the donors showed that most TCR beta V segments appeared in productive rearrangements either about 87% or about 30% of the time, which broadly matched IMGT annotations. The presence/absence analyses assumed that sequencing depth was roughly uniform across donors, and that assumption may not be true. When HLA alleles, especially DR and DQ, strongly co-occurred, TCR associations were difficult to assign to individual alleles. According to a later analysis, most CMV-associated TCR beta chains appeared to be HLA-restricted, and the HLA associations seemed to be driven largely by CMV exposure.

The cohort was made up of under 800 healthy bone marrow donors. All cohort members were sampled while nominally healthy, although unrecorded immune exposures were likely present. The donor tested CMV seropositive, placing the donor among the approximately 310 seropositive members of the cohort. A peripheral blood sample was collected from each donor, and TCR beta sequencing was performed on peripheral blood mononuclear cells. The Qiagen DNeasy Blood Extraction Kit was used to extract genomic DNA from the blood cell samples. The library was made by the immunoSEQ multiplex PCR assay. A mixture of 60 forward primers for TCR Vbeta segments and 13 reverse primers for TCR Jbeta segments was used in the multiplex PCR. The CDR3 region of rearranged TCR beta genes was amplified from genomic DNA with a multiplex PCR assay. The amplified TCR beta libraries were sequenced on the Illumina HiSeq System as 87-base-pair reads. In the source study's methods: Across the roughly 700 repertoires, a later analysis counted tens of millions of unique TCR beta chains, roughly 11 million of which were shared by at least two donors. A nearest-neighbor algorithm error-corrected the raw reads and collapsed the reads into unique sequences, merging closely related sequences to remove PCR and sequencing errors. V, D and J gene segments were assigned by aligning CDR3 sequences to IMGT reference sequences. For a sequence to be retained, a match of at least six nucleotides to both a V gene segment and a J gene segment was required. Rearrangements were called productive when the CDR3 lacked stop codons and stayed in frame with V and J; all others were non-productive. CDR3 was defined according to IMGT convention as the region running from the second conserved V-encoded cysteine to the conserved J-encoded phenylalanine. The earlier analysis of fewer than 700 of the donors excluded sequences that lacked an unambiguous match to a single V gene segment. In an earlier analysis of approximately 590 of the donors, V segments were called functional above 56.7% productive rearrangements and were called segregating when the between-donor standard deviation exceeded 5%. To diagnose cytomegalovirus status from the catalog of TCR beta chain sequences, a statistical classification framework was built. A later analysis assigned V and J genes by comparing TCR nucleotide sequences with IMGT/GENE-DB human TR gene sequences. A later analysis assigned CDR3 sequences and most-parsimonious VDJ recombination scenarios with the TCRdist pipeline. In a later analysis, each TCR beta chain was defined by its CDR3 amino acid sequence together with its V-gene family, and reads lacking a unique V-gene family were excluded. As a way to deal with suspected cross-contamination and a sequencing artifact, a later analysis dropped 450 to 700 nucleotide sequences that were highly shared and had low generation probability. In a later analysis, a clonal expansion index for each public chain was calculated from normalized within-repertoire ranks of inferred template counts. Generation probabilities in a later analysis came from a VDJ recombination model fitted to out-of-frame rearrangements, and those results were checked against IGoR. A later analysis scored TCR-TCR, TCR-HLA and TCR-CMV co-occurrence with hypergeometric tests, applying a repertoire-size bias correction to TCR pairs. To estimate false discovery rates, a later analysis permuted the HLA or CMV assignments 20 times. A later analysis grouped co-occurring TCRs with DBSCAN, adding TCRdist sequence similarity when clustering within HLA-allele-positive subsets. Co-occurrence clustering excluded repertoires with fewer than 30,000 or more than 120,000 public chains, plus five with anomalous nucleotide sharing. TCRdb re-hosts the immuneACCESS table, in-frame sequences only. Its copies lack some clones; in the studies checked, an unresolved V gene accounts for under half of them, and the cause for the rest is not known. Clone size and the V and J calls come from that table; the DNA yielded D and trimming. The sample has about 190,000 clones on record, approximately 70% of them singletons. The top ten constitute approximately 3.1% of the sample.

As regards this clone: Its antigen is currently not known. One base away there is no much larger clone; base qualities are not given. In the same sample, other DNA sequences code for this CDR3.

The CDR3 sequence holds 15 residues, the cysteine and phenylalanine included. The entry retains the CDR3 DNA only, 45 bases that are in frame from base 1. Sequences MNHNY (CDR1) and SVGAGI (CDR2) are obtained from the germline V gene (reference sequence). Trimming leaves V shorter by 0 bases and J shorter by 7 bases, with the junction holding 7 bases beyond the gene matches. Sequencing was done on a sample of PBMCs. Here the chain combines TRBV6-6 and TRBJ2-7, with TRBD1 identical over 9 junction bases. This receptor was obtained from a woman in her 30s in good health and CMV-seropositive. This receptor has the CDR3 CASSYSRDRVGEQYF. The sequence in DNA is TGTGCCAGCAGTTACTCGAGGGACAGGGTAGGAGAGCAGTACTTC.